This T cell receptor beta chain is from a study of shared clonotypes between healthy human individuals. Comments on this clone: As yet, its antigen is unknown.

Whole-study results and caveats: Despite large depth, rarefaction showed incomplete sorted-subset sequencing. Shared clonotypes: about 5% naive CD4, approximately 3.4% naive CD8, about 2.5% memory CD4, roughly 0.4% memory CD8. Clonotypes not shared had lower generation probabilities than those common to all four donors.

Positively selected for CCR7, the CD45RO-negative cells used as naive CD8 cells excluded terminally differentiated effector memory CD45RA+ cells. In the authors' workflow: ImmunoSEQ junction-only sequences lacked quality scores, so their filtering differed. The method was immunoSEQ multiplex PCR; TCRdb's version includes in-frame clones alone and lacks a portion of them. V, J and clone size are those of that table, while D and trimming were read from the DNA. Found here are some 2,100,000 clones, about 92% of them singletons; the top ten hold 1.5% to 2%. Sequencing was carried out using naive CD8+ T cells from PBMCs. The receptor comes from a man aged 18 to 30 in good health. Some clones in this sample may be carry-over from other donors' samples.

In DNA form, the CDR3 reads TGTGCCAGCTCACGAGAGGACAGGAGCACCGGGGAGCTGTTTTTT. Protein sequence: CASSREDRSTGELFF. The chain is built from TRBV18 and TRBJ2-2; 7 bases align to TRBD1. Trimming cost V 4 bases and J 4 bases; bases outside gene matches: 6. This CDR3 region has 15 residues. Germline assignment: CDR1 KGHSH and CDR2 LQKENI.